These 12 T cell receptor beta chains share one sample of origin, sequenced in a study of blood T cell repertoires in COVID-19. TCRdb's copy holds only in-frame clones and misses some; the assay was immunoSEQ multiplex PCR. This table holds about 210,000 clones, 81% found once. Sequencing was done on a sample of PBMCs or T cells enriched from blood (not recorded which). The receptor set was obtained from a woman aged 45 to 65 with acute COVID-19.

The rearrangement links TRBV14 to TRBJ2-2, with a possible D match to TRBD2 (5 bases). V dropped 6 bases and J dropped 4 bases, with 15 bases sitting between them. The CDR3 is 15 residues long. Looked up from germline, CDR1 is SGHDN and CDR2 is FVKESK. The CDR3 nucleotides are TGTGCCAGCAGTTTCCGAGGGAAGGGCACCGGGGAGCTGTTTTTT. Amino acids: CASSFRGKGTGELFF.

The CDR3 here is CASISDRLYGYTF. Here the CDR3 DNA reads TGTGCCAGCATTTCAGACAGGCTCTATGGCTACACCTTC. This chain joins TRBV9 and TRBJ1-2; D possibly corresponds to TRBD1 (6 bases). Trimming cost V 6 bases and J 4 bases, with 13 bases left between them. The CDR3 is 13 residues long. Per the germline V gene, CDR1 is SGDLS and CDR2 is YYNGEE.

This chain connects TRBV7-2 to TRBJ2-7; TRBD2 matches 8 bases. The CDR3 runs 15 residues. Trimming removed 4 bases from V and 4 bases from J; junction bases left unmatched: 9. Germline CDR1 is SGHTA and CDR2 is FQGNSA. The CDR3 region has the DNA TGTGCCAGCAGCTCAGTTAGTAGCGGGAAGTACGAGCAGTACTTC. Translated: CASSSVSSGKYEQYF.

The V gene is TRBV2, the J gene TRBJ1-5; D unclear. The length of the CDR3 is 14 residues. Looked up from germline, CDR1 is SNHLY and CDR2 is FYNNEI. The ends were cut back, 4 bases at V and 1 base at J, with 8 bases in the middle. CDR3 loop: CASSVSPSNQPQHF. CDR3 coding DNA: TGTGCCAGCAGTGTAAGCCCGAGCAATCAGCCCCAGCATTTT.

The rearrangement uses TRBV18 and TRBJ2-3, with D possibly TRBD2 on 7 matching bases. The CDR3 length is 18 residues. Germline values: CDR1 KGHSH, CDR2 LQKENI. V lost 5 bases, J lost 0 bases, and 21 bases lay in between. CDR3 amino acids: CASSTQWGGQLSTDTQYF. The CDR3 nucleotides read TGTGCCAGCTCAACTCAATGGGGGGGACAACTAAGCACAGATACGCAGTATTTT.

The chain uses TRBV4-1 and TRBJ1-1; D might be TRBD1 (5 bases). The ends were cut back, 2 bases at V and 0 bases at J, with 13 bases in the middle. The germline V gene encodes CDR1 MGHRA and CDR2 YSYEKL. This CDR3 region has 16 residues. In nucleotides, the CDR3 is TGCGCCAGCAGCCAACCCTTGGGGCTGATGAACACTGAAGCTTTCTTT. This sequence encodes CASSQPLGLMNTEAFF.

This clone was picked up a small number of times. In DNA, the CDR3 is TGTGCCAGCAGCGGGCGGACAGGGGGCACCGGGGAGCTGTTTTTT. This sequence encodes CASSGRTGGTGELFF. The chain employs TRBV7-9 and TRBJ2-2; 10 positions agree with TRBD1. The trim removed 5 bases at V and 4 bases at J, leaving 4 bases unmatched. CDR1 and CDR2 (germline): SEHNR, FQNEAQ (reference sequence). The CDR3 runs to 15 residues.

The genes are TRBV28 and TRBJ1-5, with 8 bases identical to TRBD1. The ends lost 6 bases at V and 1 base at J; junction bases unmatched: 11. The CDR3 sequence is 17 residues long. Per germline, CDR1 MDHEN and CDR2 SYDVKM. This CDR3 is CASRDGTGRRSNQPQHF. For the CDR3, the DNA is TGTGCCAGCAGAGATGGGACAGGACGGAGGAGCAATCAGCCCCAGCATTTT.

This clone was seen more than once but under ten times. The gene calls are TRBV5-1 and TRBJ2-7, with TRBD1 matching over 8 bases. There are 14 residues in the CDR3. V shed 3 bases, J shed 4 bases, and the junction held 6 bases outside the gene matches. From germline, CDR1 is SGHRS and CDR2 YFSETQ. Here the CDR3 reads CASSSRQGKYEQYF. The CDR3 DNA reads as TGCGCCAGCAGCTCAAGACAGGGGAAATACGAGCAGTACTTC.

The CDR3, as DNA: TGTGCCAGCAGCTTTCTACCCCCCGGCGTGGAATTACTACCAAACTATGGCTACACCTTC. Its translation is CASSFLPPGVELLPNYGYTF. The chain couples TRBV12-1 to TRBJ1-2. TRBV12-1 is assigned pseudogene status. This CDR3 spans 20 amino acids.

The rearrangement joins TRBV4-3 to TRBJ2-7; 7 positions agree with TRBD2. Losses at the gene ends were 3 bases for V and 0 bases for J; bases not matched to a gene: 8. Germline V gives CDR1 LGHNA, CDR2 YSLEER. There are 16 residues in the CDR3. CDR3 protein: CASSQRSGVPSYEQYF. Written as DNA, the CDR3 is TGCGCCAGCAGCCAGCGAAGCGGGGTCCCCTCCTACGAGCAGTACTTC.

CDR3 DNA: TGCGCCAGCAGCCGATCTCTCTTTGGACTAGCGGGAGGGAATGAGCAGTTCTTC. This gives the protein CASSRSLFGLAGGNEQFF. V and J are TRBV5-1 and TRBJ2-1, with 15 bases aligning to TRBD2. This CDR3 contains 18 residues. Trimming removed 4 bases from V and 7 bases from J; junction bases left unmatched: 12. Germline CDR1 SGHRS, CDR2 YFSETQ.